The 15 T cell receptor beta chains below come from one sample, sequenced in a study of OX40 agonist ivuxolimab in advanced cancers. Generated by immunoSEQ multiplex PCR, the TCRdb table keeps only in-frame clones and is missing some. This sample has approximately 74,000 clones, with roughly 90% found just once. The sample here was CD4+ or CD8+ T cells sorted from blood, taken in a trial of the OX40 agonist ivuxolimab. The origin of the receptors is an adult with an advanced solid tumor such as melanoma, head and neck, liver or kidney cancer.

This clone came up a few times. The chain joins TRBV19 to TRBJ1-2; maybe TRBD1 (6 bases). Trimming cost V 3 bases and J 4 bases, with 9 bases left between them. CDR3 length equals 13 residues. From germline, CDR1 is LNHDA and CDR2 SQIVND (reference sequence). The CDR3 sequence is CASSINRAYGYTF. DNA of the CDR3: TGTGCCAGTAGTATCAACAGGGCCTATGGCTACACCTTC. Together with reference TRBV19 and TRBJ1-2, the CDR3 gives the full variable domain: DGGITQSPKYLFRKEGQNVTLSCEQNLNHDAMYWYRQDPGQGLRLIYYSQIVNDFQKGDIAEGYSVSREKKESFPLTVTSAQKNPTAFYLCASSINRAYGYTFGSGTRLTVV.

The chain employs TRBV20-1 and TRBJ2-7, with 8 bases aligning to TRBD1. J was trimmed by 4 bases and V by 6 bases; bases with no gene match: 2. Germline V gene data show CDR1 as DFQATT and CDR2 as SNEGSKA (reference sequence). The CDR3 totals 11 residues. The CDR3 reads CSAGQVYEQYF. The DNA of the CDR3 is TGCAGTGCGGGACAGGTTTACGAGCAGTACTTC.

This clone was detected once. The chain links TRBV7-2 to TRBJ2-7; perhaps TRBD2 as D (5 bases). Germline CDR1 and CDR2: SGHTA and FQGNSA. The germline V and J ends were trimmed by 5 bases and 7 bases, with 18 bases remaining between them. The CDR3 has 14 amino acids. For the CDR3, the DNA is TGTGCCAGCAGCACGCGAGCCAGGTCGGGGGAGCAGTACTTC. This sequence encodes CASSTRARSGEQYF. Together with reference TRBV7-2 and TRBJ2-7, the CDR3 gives the full variable domain: GAGVSQSPSNKVTEKGKDVELRCDPISGHTALYWYRQSLGQGLEFLIYFQGNSAPDKSGLPSDRFSAERTGGSVSTLTIQRTQQEDSAVYLCASSTRARSGEQYFGPGTRLTVT.

This clone has a handful of counts. V is TRBV28 and J is TRBJ1-1; no clear D gene. The germline CDR1 and CDR2 sequences are MDHEN and SYDVKM. V dropped 2 bases and J dropped 1 base, with 8 bases sitting between them. There are 14 residues in the CDR3. The CDR3 here is CASSLPGRNTEAFF. Written as DNA, the CDR3 is TGTGCCAGCAGTTTACCTGGGAGGAACACTGAAGCTTTCTTT.

This clone was counted ten times or more. J is TRBJ2-2 and V is TRBV6-6; D may correspond to TRBD1 or TRBD2 (5 bases each). Trimming left V 2 bases short and J 6 bases short, with 7 bases between. This CDR3 is 13 amino acids long. Germline V CDR1 and CDR2: MNHNY, SVGAGI (reference sequence). CDR3 amino acids: CASSYGGPGELFF. CDR3 bases: TGTGCCAGCAGTTACGGGGGACCCGGGGAGCTGTTTTTT.

This chain links TRBV5-1 with TRBJ1-1; the D gene is possibly TRBD1 (6 bases). This CDR3 spans 15 amino acids. Germline values: CDR1 SGHRS, CDR2 YFSETQ. The germline V and J ends were trimmed by 3 bases and 12 bases, with 24 bases remaining between them. The CDR3 sequence: CASSSTNYKGQKSFF. The CDR3 bases are TGCGCCAGCAGCTCAACAAATTACAAGGGACAAAAATCTTTCTTT. The whole variable domain, remainder taken from reference TRBV5-1 and TRBJ1-1, is KAGVTQTPRYLIKTRGQQVTLSCSPISGHRSVSWYQQTPGQGLQFLFEYFSETQRNKGNFPGRFSGRQFSNSRSEMNVSTLELGDSALYLCASSSTNYKGQKSFFGQGTRLTVV.

This chain links TRBV28 with TRBJ2-1; TRBD2 matches at 7 bases. After removal of 10 bases from V and 7 bases from J, the junction contained 16 bases not matched to a gene. The CDR3 is made up of 15 amino acids. Germline CDR1 MDHEN, CDR2 SYDVKM. This CDR3 is CATTRGGGTINEQFF. CDR3 DNA sequence: TGTGCCACGACCCGTGGCGGGGGTACAATTAATGAGCAGTTCTTC.

V and J are TRBV11-1 and TRBJ2-3; no clear D. V gave up 6 bases and J gave up 6 bases, with 19 bases separating them. This CDR3 contains 15 residues. Germline CDR1 SGHAT, CDR2 FQDESV (reference sequence). This CDR3 reads CASSVDLFLGDTQYF. CDR3 nucleotides: TGTGCCAGCAGTGTAGACTTGTTCCTAGGGGATACGCAGTATTTT.

The chain combines TRBV27 with TRBJ2-7; D might be TRBD1 (5 bases). The CDR3 sequence is 16 residues long. Germline CDR1 is MNHEY and CDR2 is SMNVEV (reference sequence). Trimming removed 3 bases at V and 4 bases at J, with 19 bases between. This chain's CDR3 is CASSFRPDSPSYEQYF. CDR3 DNA sequence: TGTGCCAGCAGTTTCCGCCCCGACAGCCCAAGTTACGAGCAGTACTTC.

This chain uses TRBV5-1 with TRBJ2-3; D is tentatively TRBD1 or TRBD2 (5 bases each). V dropped 0 bases and J dropped 2 bases, with 10 bases sitting between them. Germline V CDR1 and CDR2: SGHRS, YFSETQ. The CDR3 consists of 15 residues. The CDR3 DNA sequence: TGCGCCAGCAGCTTGGGAGGGACGATCACAGATACGCAGTATTTT. The encoded protein is CASSLGGTITDTQYF.

This chain connects TRBV2 to TRBJ1-3, with unresolved D. The CDR3 covers 16 residues. Per germline, CDR1 SNHLY and CDR2 FYNNEI. The V end was cut by 0 bases, the J end by 2 bases, with 11 bases between. The CDR3 nucleotides read TGTGCCAGCAGTGAAGCGCCGGAGCCCCCTGGAAACACCATATATTTT. Its translation: CASSEAPEPPGNTIYF.

The genes are TRBV19 and TRBJ2-3; 10 positions match TRBD2. V lost 7 bases, J lost 1 base, and 11 bases stayed unmatched. CDR3 length equals 17 residues. CDR1 LNHDA and CDR2 SQIVND come from the germline V gene (reference sequence). The CDR3 loop is CASTPASGRTRTDTQYF. The CDR3 DNA is TGTGCCAGTACCCCGGCTAGCGGGAGAACCCGCACAGATACGCAGTATTTT. Supplemented by reference TRBV19 and TRBJ2-3, the full variable domain reads DGGITQSPKYLFRKEGQNVTLSCEQNLNHDAMYWYRQDPGQGLRLIYYSQIVNDFQKGDIAEGYSVSREKKESFPLTVTSAQKNPTAFYLCASTPASGRTRTDTQYFGPGTRLTVL.

The chain employs TRBV7-9 and TRBJ1-2, with 8 nucleotides matching TRBD1. CDR1 SEHNR and CDR2 FQNEAQ come from the germline V gene (reference sequence). The V segment lost 4 bases and the J segment 8 bases; nucleotides outside the gene matches: 9. This CDR3 region has 14 residues. The DNA for the CDR3 is TGTGCCAGCAGCTCCGGACAGGGTGGTTTAGGCTACACCTTC. Encoded protein: CASSSGQGGLGYTF.

The chain is built from TRBV6-6 and TRBJ2-3; TRBD1 or TRBD2 may be the D gene (5 bases each). The V and J ends lost 7 bases and 3 bases respectively, with 11 bases between them. CDR1 is MNHNY and CDR2 is SVGAGI in the germline V gene (reference sequence). The CDR3 consists of 13 residues. The CDR3 region has the DNA TGTGCCAGCAATCGAGGGGTGACAGATACGCAGTATTTT. It translates to CASNRGVTDTQYF.

This chain links TRBV5-8 with TRBJ2-7; 7 nucleotides agree with TRBD1. Unmatched junction bases numbered 7, after V lost 4 bases and J lost 0 bases. This CDR3 has 15 amino acids. The germline V gene has CDR1 SGHTS and CDR2 YDEGEE. The CDR3 sequence is CASSKKQGPSYEQYF. The CDR3 DNA is TGTGCCAGCAGCAAAAAACAGGGGCCCTCCTACGAGCAGTACTTC.